Below are 29 T cell receptor beta chains sequenced from a single sample in a study of patients and donors after allogeneic stem cell transplantation. TCRdb reprocessed the RT-PCR reads via MiXCR and lists one record per CDR3 protein. The sample carries 150,000 to 200,000 distinct CDR3 sequences, around 30% recorded once. The sample comprised blood, either unsorted or a sorted T cell fraction (not recorded which). The receptors here all came from a human donor who was either an allogeneic HSCT recipient or a stem cell or donor lymphocyte infusion donor (not recorded which). It is not recorded whose cells these are; they may come from a transplant donor.

The rearrangement links TRBV7-2 to TRBJ2-3; D is uncertain. V was shortened by 0 bases and J by 4 bases, with 8 bases between the two germline ends. This CDR3 has 14 residues. Per germline, CDR1 SGHTA and CDR2 FQGNSA. CDR3 nucleotides: TGTGCCAGCAGCTTAGCGGAGAGGTCAGATACGCAGTATTTT. Translated, it gives CASSLAERSDTQYF.

This clonotype was observed at least ten times. The V and J genes are TRBV6-6 and TRBJ1-5; D remains ambiguous. The CDR3 loop spans 15 amino acids. The V end was cut by 5 bases, the J end by 6 bases, with 17 bases between. Germline CDR1 and CDR2: MNHNY and SVGAGI (reference sequence). This CDR3 is CASSLPGGLVQPQHF. In DNA, the CDR3 is TGTGCCAGCAGTCTACCGGGAGGGTTAGTTCAGCCCCAGCATTTT.

There are a few counts of this clonotype. As DNA, the CDR3 is TGTGCCAGCAGAAGTAGCGGGTCTTCCTACGAGCAGTACTTC. It is translated as CASRSSGSSYEQYF. The rearrangement joins TRBV6-5 to TRBJ2-7; TRBD2 aligns across 7 bases. Germline trimming cut 6 bases from V and 1 base from J; bases unmatched to any gene: 6. The CDR3 consists of 14 residues. Germline lookup yields CDR1 MNHEY and CDR2 SVGAGI.

The sample holds a few counts of this clonotype. The rearrangement uses TRBV7-6 and TRBJ2-1; 9 positions agree with TRBD2. Germline V gene sequence: CDR1 SGHVS, CDR2 FNYEAQ. The CDR3 is 20 residues long. Trimming removed 4 bases from V and 0 bases from J; junction bases left unmatched: 16. This CDR3 is CASSYDLEREVTSSYNEQFF. The CDR3 DNA reads TGTGCCAGCAGCTACGATCTTGAGCGGGAGGTTACCAGCTCCTACAATGAGCAGTTCTTC. The whole variable domain, filled in from reference TRBV7-6 and TRBJ2-1, reads GAGVSQSPRYKVTKRGQDVALRCDPISGHVSLYWYRQALGQGPEFLTYFNYEAQQDKSGLPNDRFSAERPEGSISTLTIQRTEQRDSAMYRCASSYDLEREVTSSYNEQFFGPGTRLTVL.

This clonotype was seen a few times. The V and J genes are TRBV9 and TRBJ1-3; D remains unclear. Germline V gene data show CDR1 as SGDLS and CDR2 as YYNGEE. The CDR3 sequence is 14 residues long. V shed 0 bases and J shed 6 bases, with 10 bases lying between them. CDR3 loop: CASSVGSIPNTIYF. The CDR3 DNA follows: TGTGCCAGCAGCGTAGGGAGTATTCCAAACACCATATATTTT.

This clonotype has ten or more counts. This sequence joins TRBV6-5 and TRBJ1-5; D gene unclear. The CDR3 is 14 amino acids. Germline V gene lookup returns CDR1 MNHEY and CDR2 SVGAGI. V was pared by 0 bases and J by 4 bases, with 7 bases between. CDR3 sequence (DNA): TGTGCCAGCAGTTACTCAGGGCAGAATCAGCCCCAGCATTTT. Translated: CASSYSGQNQPQHF.

J is TRBJ2-5 and V is TRBV7-2; 7 bases align to TRBD1. The CDR3 has 15 residues. Looked up from germline, CDR1 is SGHTA and CDR2 is FQGNSA. The junction had 8 bases not matched to a gene; V was cut back by 5 bases and J by 2 bases. The DNA of the CDR3 is TGTGCCAGCAGCACCCGACAGGGACGGCAAGAGACCCAGTACTTC. Encoded protein: CASSTRQGRQETQYF.

This clonotype showed up just a few times. V is TRBV18 and J is TRBJ1-6, with D uncertain. The V gene's germline CDR1 is KGHSH and CDR2 LQKENI. Trimming removed 1 base from V and 3 bases from J, with 16 bases in between. This CDR3 spans 18 amino acids. The DNA of the CDR3 is TGTGCCAGCTCACCACGGCCTATGGGCCAAGTCTATAATTCACCCCTCCACTTT. Protein: CASSPRPMGQVYNSPLHF.

This clonotype appeared many times. The CDR3 nucleotides are TGTGCCAGCACCCCTTCCGGGGGAGCCTCACCCCTCCACTTT. Amino acids: CASTPSGGASPLHF. The J gene is TRBJ1-6, the V gene TRBV7-2, with D maybe TRBD1 (5 bases). V was trimmed by 7 bases and J by 10 bases, leaving 17 bases between them. This CDR3 comprises 14 residues. Germline V gives CDR1 SGHTA, CDR2 FQGNSA.

This chain connects TRBV6-2 or TRBV6-3 to TRBJ1-1, with D hard to call. The CDR3 is 15 residues long. The ends were cut back, 4 bases at V and 11 bases at J, with 23 bases in the middle. Germline V gene sequence: CDR1 MNHEY, CDR2 SVGEGT. The CDR3 loop reads CASSSKFFRSLRAFF. DNA of the CDR3: TGTGCCAGCAGTTCCAAATTCTTCCGCTCCCTGAGGGCTTTCTTT.

The V gene is TRBV5-1, the J gene TRBJ2-1; 11 bases line up with TRBD2. The CDR3 extends over 17 amino acids. CDR1 and CDR2 from the germline V gene are SGHRS and YFSETQ. Trimming at V came to 4 bases and at J to 9 bases, leaving 15 bases not matched to a gene. The CDR3 reads CASSLPTSGIPLGEQFF. Written as DNA, the CDR3 is TGCGCCAGCAGCCTACCGACTAGCGGGATCCCTCTTGGTGAGCAGTTCTTC.

This sequence joins TRBV6-5 and TRBJ2-7; D gene ambiguous. Trimming took off 5 bases at V and 2 bases at J, with 13 bases between the two ends. The CDR3 contains 14 residues. Germline lookup yields CDR1 MNHEY and CDR2 SVGAGI. The CDR3 region is CASSKYDTAYEQYF. CDR3 sequence (DNA): TGTGCCAGCAGTAAGTACGACACGGCCTACGAGCAGTACTTC.

This clonotype occurred a few times. The rearrangement links TRBV20-1 to TRBJ2-1, with 8 bases identical to TRBD2. V lost 6 bases and J lost 1; bases outside the gene matches: 5. This CDR3 comprises 14 residues. The germline V gene encodes CDR1 DFQATT and CDR2 SNEGSKA (reference sequence). The CDR3 spells CSAAGGASYNEQFF. CDR3 nucleotides: TGCAGTGCCGCCGGGGGGGCGTCCTACAATGAGCAGTTCTTC.

This clonotype was observed at least ten times. This chain uses TRBV7-8 with TRBJ1-6; D gene uncertain. This CDR3 spans 12 amino acids. The germline V gene has CDR1 SGHVS and CDR2 FQNEAQ. V was pared by 5 bases and J by 8 bases, with 7 bases between. CDR3 in DNA: TGTGCCAGCAGCCCCTCTTATTCACCCCTCCACTTT. This gives the protein CASSPSYSPLHF.

This clonotype was seen only a few times. CDR3: CASSPGAGEAFF. CDR3 DNA sequence: TGTGCCAGCTCACCTGGGGCAGGGGAAGCTTTCTTT. The rearrangement links TRBV18 to TRBJ1-1; a possible D gene is TRBD1 (5 bases). V lost 3 bases and J 8 bases, leaving 10 bases between the germline ends. The germline CDR1 and CDR2 sequences are KGHSH and LQKENI. The CDR3 runs to 12 residues.

This clonotype was seen a handful of times. This chain connects TRBV5-6 to TRBJ1-5, with 7 bases identical to TRBD1. The CDR3 loop spans 13 amino acids. Germline CDR1 and CDR2: SGHDT and YYEEEE. J lost 5 bases, V lost 8 bases, and 7 bases had no gene match. The CDR3 here is CASGDRDHQPQHF. DNA for the CDR3: TGTGCCAGTGGTGACAGGGATCATCAGCCCCAGCATTTT.

In this sample, this clonotype turned up many times. The chain has TRBV6-5 and TRBJ1-4; no reliable D call. The CDR3 extends over 14 amino acids. Germline-derived CDR1 and CDR2 are MNHEY and SVGAGI. V lost 5 bases, J lost 8 bases, and 15 bases lay in between. CDR3 nucleotide sequence: TGTGCCAGCAGTCATGCAGGCCTCGGGGAAAAACTGTTTTTT. Protein product: CASSHAGLGEKLFF.

This clonotype has more than one count but fewer than ten. The chain links TRBV7-9 to TRBJ2-2, with TRBD1 identical over 7 bases. V gave up 7 bases and J gave up 0 bases; unmatched junction bases: 11. The CDR3 totals 17 residues. Germline values: CDR1 SEHNR, CDR2 FQNEAQ (reference sequence). CDR3 DNA: TGTGCCAGCAAAAGACAGGGATCCCCTACGAACACCGGGGAGCTGTTTTTT. Translation: CASKRQGSPTNTGELFF.

The chain employs TRBV5-1 and TRBJ2-1, with a weak D call TRBD1 (6 bases). V shed 4 bases and J shed 0 bases, with 14 bases lying between them. The CDR3 extends over 16 amino acids. The germline V gene has CDR1 SGHRS and CDR2 YFSETQ. CDR3 residues: CASSLRTVSSYNEQFF. The CDR3 DNA reads TGCGCCAGCAGCCTTAGGACAGTGAGCTCCTACAATGAGCAGTTCTTC.

The CDR3 spells CASSSHQSTDTQYF. CDR3 nucleotide sequence: TGTGCCAGCAGTTCGCACCAAAGCACAGATACGCAGTATTTT. The chain combines TRBV12-3 or TRBV12-4 with TRBJ2-3; D ambiguous. Trimming pared 4 bases from V and 0 bases from J, leaving 8 bases between. The length of the CDR3 is 14 residues.

This sequence joins TRBV5-1 and TRBJ2-3; D gene uncertain. With 6 bases removed from V and 1 base from J, the gap between germline ends came to 6 bases. Germline V CDR1 and CDR2: SGHRS, YFSETQ. CDR3 length: 12 residues. CDR3 in DNA: TGCGCCAGCAAACCCGGCACAGATACGCAGTATTTT. Translating gives CASKPGTDTQYF.

This clonotype was observed a few times. The CDR3 coding sequence is TGCAGTGCTAGCGGGAGGGGCACAGATACGCAGTATTTT. Protein product: CSASGRGTDTQYF. The gene calls are TRBV20-1 and TRBJ2-3; 8 bases are a match to TRBD2. The CDR3 runs 13 residues. The germline CDR1 and CDR2 sequences are DFQATT and SNEGSKA (reference sequence). J lost 1 base, V lost 3 bases, and 0 bases had no gene match.

This clonotype was found a few times. CDR3 amino acids: CASSWDPIAKNIQYF. DNA of the CDR3: TGTGCCAGCAGTTGGGACCCCATAGCCAAAAACATTCAGTACTTC. This chain links TRBV6-2 or TRBV6-3 with TRBJ2-4; the D call may be TRBD1 or TRBD2 (5 bases each). CDR3 length: 15 amino acids. Germline V lookup: CDR1 MNHEY, CDR2 SVGEGT. Trimming took 4 bases from V and 0 from J, leaving 10 bases between them.

This clonotype was picked up a small number of times. The rearrangement joins TRBV20-1 to TRBJ1-2; 7 nucleotides align to TRBD1. The CDR3 extends over 13 amino acids. CDR1 is DFQATT and CDR2 is SNEGSKA in the germline V gene (reference sequence). J gave up 4 bases and V 3 bases, and 5 bases lay outside the gene matches. In nucleotides, the CDR3 is TGCAGTGCTAGCTCAGGGGGACCCTATGGCTACACCTTC. It encodes CSASSGGPYGYTF.

The rearrangement links TRBV30 to TRBJ2-7; D is perhaps TRBD1 (6 bases). The germline V gene encodes CDR1 GTSNPN and CDR2 SVGIG (reference sequence). V lost 5 bases, J lost 6 bases, and 8 bases lay in between. This CDR3 spans 10 amino acids. In DNA form, the CDR3 reads TGTGCCTGGGCAGGGGCCGAGCAGTACTTC. It yields the protein CAWAGAEQYF.

The chain uses TRBV10-3 and TRBJ2-5; D might be TRBD2 (6 bases). The ends were cut back, 4 bases at V and 6 bases at J, with 12 bases in the middle. The CDR3 has 13 residues. Germline CDR1 reads ENHRY; CDR2 reads SYGVKD. CDR3 sequence reads: CAISGNREKTQYF. CDR3 DNA: TGTGCCATCAGTGGGAATCGGGAGAAGACCCAGTACTTC.

This clonotype was seen only a few times. The chain carries TRBV12-3 or TRBV12-4 and TRBJ2-2; D is unclear. V lost 3 bases, J lost 6 bases, and 8 bases lay in between. The CDR3 is 13 residues long. The CDR3 nucleotides are TGTGCCAGCAGTTTTAAGTATGCCGGGGAGCTGTTTTTT. Its protein product is CASSFKYAGELFF.

V usage is TRBV9 and J usage is TRBJ2-7; no firm D call. From germline, CDR1 is SGDLS and CDR2 YYNGEE. This CDR3 comprises 11 residues. V was trimmed by 5 bases and J by 4 bases, leaving 7 bases between them. The CDR3 DNA is TGTGCCAGCAGTGTGGGTTACGAGCAGTACTTC. It specifies CASSVGYEQYF. The entire variable domain, with the rest obtained from reference TRBV9 and TRBJ2-7, is as follows: DSGVTQTPKHLITATGQRVTLRCSPRSGDLSVYWYQQSLDQGLQFLIQYYNGEERAKGNILERFSAQQFPDLHSELNLSSLELGDSALYFCASSVGYEQYFGPGTRLTVT.

This chain links TRBV29-1 with TRBJ1-5; a weak D match, TRBD1 (6 bases). Germline lookup yields CDR1 SQVTM and CDR2 ANQGSEA. The germline V and J ends were trimmed by 6 bases and 4 bases, with 16 bases remaining between them. This CDR3 has 14 residues. The CDR3 here is CSVAYGGRNQPQHF. The CDR3 nucleotides read TGCAGCGTCGCCTACGGGGGCAGGAATCAGCCCCAGCATTTT.